The rows below give T cell receptor beta chains drawn from one sample of a study. TCRdb called the RT-PCR reads again in MiXCR, with one record for every CDR3 protein. This table has about 700,000 distinct CDR3 sequences, over 12% appearing once. Sample: memory CD4+ T cells from blood. These receptors originate from a female donor in good health, serving as a healthy control. The conserved cysteine and the conserved F or W are not part of the CDR3 here. The order of the fields is clone size, V gene, J gene, CDR3 protein. For some rows the clone size is stated as once, few or many, or as a class when expanded; others skip it.

few,TRBV20-1,TRBJ1-2,SASPTQDGYT
NA,TRBV4-2,TRBJ2-3,ASSQVWGLAAGEDTQY
few,TRBV5-1,TRBJ2-3,ASSLFGAGTDTQY
NA,TRBV3-1,TRBJ2-2,ASSQGGYPGELF
NA,TRBV7-3,TRBJ1-4,ASSLSGGIGEKLF
few,TRBV5-1,TRBJ2-5,ASSLALGLAGEETQY
NA,TRBV5-1,TRBJ2-5,ASSPGPGGRETQY
few,TRBV7-2,TRBJ1-5,ASSLALYSNQPQH
NA,TRBV7-2,TRBJ1-5,ASSSRTGTQH
many,TRBV4-3,TRBJ2-3,ASSQGRSGRADTQY
many,TRBV20-1,TRBJ2-1,SASLGGSEQF
NA,TRBV4-2,TRBJ2-7,ASSQDRGREQY
few,TRBV5-4,TRBJ2-3,ASSLSGSYTDTQY
NA,TRBV3-1,TRBJ2-7,ASSQASGVYEQY
NA,TRBV18,TRBJ1-4,ASSPGLSNEKLF
few,TRBV20-1,TRBJ2-7,SALSSGVSYEQY
NA,TRBV6-1,TRBJ2-7,ASSHPRTSGPLSSYEQY
NA,TRBV6-1,TRBJ2-6,ASSEGGNSGANVLT
NA,TRBV12-3/TRBV12-4,TRBJ2-1,ASSFGGVYPGNEQF
few,TRBV28,TRBJ2-3,ASRGGLALDTQY
NA,TRBV5-1,TRBJ2-3,ASSQGIARPDTQY
NA,TRBV20-1,TRBJ2-3,SARATGDSGTDTQY
many,TRBV6-2/TRBV6-3,TRBJ2-1,ASSFNLAGRVKAGGSYNEQF